This passage covers 22 T cell receptor beta chains from one sample sequenced in a study of T cells in narcolepsy. Data came from immunoSEQ multiplex PCR; TCRdb stores just in-frame clones and leaves some out. The table has roughly 25,000 clones, approximately 84% seen once. Sequenced sample: CD45RA- memory CD4+ T cells from PBMCs. These receptors were obtained from a human donor with narcolepsy.

The chain carries TRBV6-5 and TRBJ1-1; no firm D call. V lost 4 bases and J 0 bases, leaving 12 bases between the germline ends. Germline assignment: CDR1 MNHEY and CDR2 SVGAGI. The CDR3 loop spans 15 amino acids. The CDR3 loop is CASSWVPLVNTEAFF. The CDR3 DNA sequence: TGTGCCAGCAGTTGGGTCCCCCTCGTGAACACTGAAGCTTTCTTT.

V is TRBV6-5 and J is TRBJ1-2, with D hard to call. CDR1 and CDR2 from the germline V gene are MNHEY and SVGAGI. The V and J ends lost 7 bases and 5 bases respectively, with 14 bases between them. The CDR3 has 13 residues. The chain's CDR3 is CASKATLDYGYTF. CDR3 nucleotides: TGTGCCAGCAAAGCGACCTTGGATTATGGCTACACCTTC.

V gene TRBV29-1 combines with J gene TRBJ1-2, with a tentative D call TRBD1 (5 bases). CDR1 is SQVTM and CDR2 is ANQGSEA in the germline V gene. CDR3 length equals 17 residues. Trimming removed 0 bases from V and 4 bases from J, with 21 bases in between. CDR3 nucleotide sequence: TGCAGCGTTGAAGATCCCCCCTCACAGTCTGGGGGCTATGGCTACACCTTC. Encoded protein: CSVEDPPSQSGGYGYTF.

J is TRBJ2-3 and V is TRBV19, with TRBD2 identical over 10 bases. Germline CDR1 and CDR2: LNHDA and SQIVND (reference sequence). J gave up 9 bases and V 7 bases, and 7 bases lay outside the gene matches. The CDR3 has 13 amino acids. The CDR3 DNA reads TGTGCCAGTATTTCTAGCGGGAGAGGGACGCAGTATTTT. Translated, it gives CASISSGRGTQYF.

The rearrangement links TRBV7-2 to TRBJ2-1; D possibly corresponds to TRBD1 (6 bases). This CDR3 is built from 16 residues. CDR1 and CDR2 from the germline V gene are SGHTA and FQGNSA. Trimming pared 3 bases from V and 4 bases from J, leaving 16 bases between. In nucleotides, the CDR3 is TGTGCCAGCAGCTTCAATTTTGCTAGGGGGTACAATGAGCAGTTCTTC. This encodes CASSFNFARGYNEQFF.

The chain has TRBV11-3 and TRBJ2-2, with D perhaps TRBD1 (5 bases). V was cut by 6 bases and J by 8 bases, with 13 bases left in between. The CDR3 spans 13 residues. Germline V gene lookup returns CDR1 SGHNT and CDR2 YENEEA. In DNA form, the CDR3 reads TGTGCCAGCAGACTTGGGGCCGCGGGGGAGCTGTTTTTT. It translates to CASRLGAAGELFF.

The CDR3 spells CASSLFPDQPQHF. CDR3 nucleotide sequence: TGCGCCAGCAGCTTATTTCCGGATCAGCCCCAGCATTTT. The rearrangement joins TRBV5-1 to TRBJ1-5; D not certain. The CDR3 has 13 amino acids. V shed 2 bases and J shed 5 bases, with 8 bases lying between them. Germline assignment: CDR1 SGHRS and CDR2 YFSETQ.

This clone was detected only once. This chain links TRBV18 with TRBJ2-7; TRBD1 is a possible D gene (5 bases). Germline V gene data show CDR1 as KGHSH and CDR2 as LQKENI. The length of the CDR3 is 12 residues. Trimming left V 3 bases short and J 5 bases short, with 8 bases between. CDR3 sequence: CASSPEGDEQYF. CDR3 DNA: TGTGCCAGCTCACCGGAAGGGGACGAGCAGTACTTC.

The chain combines TRBV27 with TRBJ1-2; 10 bases are shared with TRBD1. Trimming took 4 bases from V and 7 from J; bases not matched to a gene: 9. The V gene's germline CDR1 is MNHEY and CDR2 SMNVEV (reference sequence). CDR3 length: 15 amino acids. The CDR3 bases are TGTGCCAGCAGTTCCAAGACAGGGGGCGCATCTGGCTACACCTTC. This gives the protein CASSSKTGGASGYTF.

The chain is built from TRBV10-3 and TRBJ1-3; a possible D gene is TRBD1 (6 bases). This CDR3 spans 14 amino acids. V was cut by 6 bases and J by 0 bases, with 9 bases left in between. Germline V gene data show CDR1 as ENHRY and CDR2 as SYGVKD. CDR3 sequence reads: CAIRAGASGNTIYF. Here the CDR3 DNA reads TGTGCCATCAGGGCAGGGGCCTCTGGAAACACCATATATTTT.

This clone was seen a few times. The chain has TRBV7-2 and TRBJ1-1, with no clear D. CDR1 and CDR2 (germline): SGHTA, FQGNSA. The CDR3 length is 13 residues. The V end was cut by 5 bases, the J end by 1 base, with 8 bases between. The CDR3 bases are TGTGCCAGCAGCCGGTTCGGGAACACTGAAGCTTTCTTT. Translated: CASSRFGNTEAFF.

This chain joins TRBV27 and TRBJ2-2; 7 bases are a match to TRBD1. CDR3 size: 14 residues. The trim removed 6 bases at V and 6 bases at J, leaving 7 bases unmatched. Germline CDR1 reads MNHEY; CDR2 reads SMNVEV (reference sequence). For the CDR3, the DNA is TGTGCCAGCAGACACCACGACAGGGCCGGGGAGCTGTTTTTT. The encoded protein is CASRHHDRAGELFF.

V usage is TRBV6-5 and J usage is TRBJ1-4; D may be TRBD1 (6 bases). Per the germline V gene, CDR1 is MNHEY and CDR2 is SVGAGI. V dropped 6 bases and J dropped 2 bases, with 7 bases sitting between them. This CDR3 has 13 amino acids. CDR3 loop: CASRDSTNEKLFF. As DNA, the CDR3 is TGTGCCAGCAGGGACAGCACTAATGAAAAACTGTTTTTT.

The chain recombines TRBV29-1 with TRBJ1-2; a possible D gene is TRBD1 (6 bases). The CDR3 covers 14 residues. Germline V lookup: CDR1 SQVTM, CDR2 ANQGSEA. V lost 6 bases to trimming and J lost 8 bases, with 22 bases between them. CDR3 sequence reads: CSVKGTTTRGGYTF. In nucleotides, the CDR3 is TGCAGCGTCAAGGGGACAACCACGAGAGGCGGCTACACCTTC.

The chain combines TRBV6-5 with TRBJ1-2; 10 bases align to TRBD1. J gave up 4 bases and V 3 bases, and 8 bases lay outside the gene matches. Germline V gives CDR1 MNHEY, CDR2 SVGAGI. The CDR3 is 16 amino acids. CDR3 DNA: TGTGCCAGCAGTTATATACGGACAGGGGGAGGCTATGGCTACACCTTC. Amino acids: CASSYIRTGGGYGYTF.

The chain joins TRBV7-6 to TRBJ2-7; TRBD2 matches at 8 bases. The CDR3 sequence is 16 residues long. Germline values: CDR1 SGHVS, CDR2 FNYEAQ. The V segment lost 5 bases and the J segment 3 bases; nucleotides outside the gene matches: 12. CDR3 sequence: CASSNGHGRANYEQYF. CDR3 nucleotide sequence: TGTGCCAGCAGCAATGGGCACGGGAGGGCTAACTACGAGCAGTACTTC.

The chain carries TRBV19 and TRBJ2-1; D is possibly TRBD1 (7 bases). The CDR3 is 15 residues long. With 7 bases removed from V and 9 bases from J, the gap between germline ends came to 22 bases. CDR1 and CDR2 from the germline V gene are LNHDA and SQIVND (reference sequence). This CDR3 is CASTGAQGSTGEQFF. In DNA form, the CDR3 reads TGTGCCAGTACGGGGGCACAGGGGTCAACGGGTGAGCAGTTCTTC.

The chain combines TRBV10-3 with TRBJ2-3, with TRBD2 matching over 9 bases. The CDR3 runs to 13 residues. Germline values: CDR1 ENHRY, CDR2 SYGVKD. The ends lost 11 bases at V and 1 base at J; junction bases unmatched: 4. The CDR3 reads CAVRLAGTDTQYF. As DNA, the CDR3 is TGTGCCGTTCGACTAGCGGGCACAGATACGCAGTATTTT.

The V and J genes are TRBV5-8 and TRBJ2-7, with 7 bases identical to TRBD2. The germline V gene encodes CDR1 SGHTS and CDR2 YDEGEE. The J segment lost 3 bases and the V segment lost 4 bases, leaving 7 bases of the junction unmatched. The CDR3 is made up of 14 amino acids. CDR3 region: CASSATSALYEQYF. CDR3 nucleotide sequence: TGTGCCAGCAGCGCTACTAGCGCTCTCTACGAGCAGTACTTC.

The rearrangement uses TRBV5-6 and TRBJ2-3, with D tentatively TRBD2 (6 bases). The germline V gene has CDR1 SGHDT and CDR2 YYEEEE. V dropped 0 bases and J dropped 2 bases, with 16 bases sitting between them. The CDR3 runs 17 residues. The CDR3 is CASSLVHGGTVTDTQYF. The CDR3 DNA is TGTGCCAGCAGCTTGGTTCACGGGGGAACCGTCACAGATACGCAGTATTTT. Looking up the rest from reference TRBV5-6 and TRBJ2-3 gives the full variable domain: DAGVTQSPTHLIKTRGQQVTLRCSPKSGHDTVSWYQQALGQGPQFIFQYYEEEERQRGNFPDRFSGHQFPNYSSELNVNALLLGDSALYLCASSLVHGGTVTDTQYFGPGTRLTVL.

The V gene is TRBV11-2, the J gene TRBJ2-2; 7 positions match TRBD1. The CDR3 loop spans 15 amino acids. CDR1 and CDR2 (germline): SGHAT, FQNNGV. The V gene end was trimmed by 7 bases and the J gene end by 6 bases; junction bases not matched to a gene: 11. The DNA of the CDR3 is TGTGCCAGCACCTACGGGACAGTAAAAGCCGGGGAGCTGTTTTTT. Translated: CASTYGTVKAGELFF.

The chain joins TRBV19 to TRBJ1-5; D is unclear. Between the trimmed V and J ends, which lost 3 bases and 5 bases, there was a span of 5 bases. Germline V gene data show CDR1 as LNHDA and CDR2 as SQIVND (reference sequence). The CDR3 spans 12 residues. The CDR3 spells CASSMSYQPQHF. In nucleotides, the CDR3 is TGTGCCAGTAGTATGAGTTATCAGCCCCAGCATTTT.